This is a list of T cell receptor beta chains from one sample in a study of shared clonotypes between healthy human individuals. The data were produced by immunoSEQ multiplex PCR, yet TCRdb's version contains in-frame clones alone and is incomplete. The sample lists 700,000 to 950,000 clones, 95% to 97% occurring once. Material: naive CD8+ T cells sorted from blood. These TCRs come from a man aged 25 to 40 in good health. CDR3s include the opening cysteine and the closing phenylalanine or tryptophan. D genes are given only for firm matches. Some rows mark clone size as missing; the rest say once, few, many or name a class of expanded clone.

D gene: .; J gene: TRBJ2-7; clone size: .; V gene: TRBV7-6; CDR3 protein: CASSLDSPYEQYF; CDR3 DNA: TGTGCCAGCAGCTTGGACAGCCCCTACGAGCAGTACTTC
D gene: .; J gene: TRBJ2-5; clone size: .; V gene: TRBV18; CDR3 protein: CASSPTDQETQYF; CDR3 DNA: TGTGCCAGCTCACCAACAGACCAAGAGACCCAGTACTTC
D gene: TRBD1; J gene: TRBJ2-7; clone size: .; V gene: TRBV7-9; CDR3 protein: CASSSVRTGRYEQYF; CDR3 DNA: TGTGCCAGCAGCTCAGTGAGGACAGGGCGCTACGAGCAGTACTTC
D gene: .; J gene: TRBJ2-6; clone size: .; V gene: TRBV5-1; CDR3 protein: CASPPGKGQPGANVLTF; CDR3 DNA: TGCGCCAGCCCCCCCGGGAAGGGACAACCTGGGGCCAACGTCCTGACTTTC
D gene: TRBD1; J gene: TRBJ2-7; clone size: .; V gene: TRBV5-1; CDR3 protein: CASSPGTGAYEQYF; CDR3 DNA: TGCGCCAGCAGCCCCGGGACAGGGGCCTACGAGCAGTACTTC
D gene: .; J gene: TRBJ2-7; clone size: .; V gene: TRBV27; CDR3 protein: CASSFSLDAYEQYF; CDR3 DNA: TGTGCCAGCAGTTTTAGTCTGGACGCCTACGAGCAGTACTTC
D gene: TRBD1; J gene: TRBJ1-2; clone size: .; V gene: TRBV7-9; CDR3 protein: CASSLGTGNYGYTF; CDR3 DNA: TGTGCCAGCAGCCTAGGGACAGGGAACTATGGCTACACCTTC
D gene: .; J gene: TRBJ1-3; clone size: .; V gene: TRBV28; CDR3 protein: CASSLRSTGRLSGNTIYF; CDR3 DNA: TGTGCCAGCAGTTTAAGGTCTACGGGACGGCTCTCTGGAAACACCATATATTTT
D gene: TRBD1; J gene: TRBJ2-2; clone size: .; V gene: TRBV7-2; CDR3 protein: CASSSDRGATGELFF; CDR3 DNA: TGTGCCAGCAGTTCCGACAGGGGAGCCACCGGGGAGCTGTTTTTT
D gene: TRBD2; J gene: TRBJ2-7; clone size: .; V gene: TRBV9; CDR3 protein: CASSASGTSGSNDEQYF; CDR3 DNA: TGTGCCAGCAGCGCAAGCGGGACTAGCGGGAGTAACGACGAGCAGTACTTC
D gene: .; J gene: TRBJ2-2; clone size: .; V gene: TRBV2; CDR3 protein: CASSDLGTTGELFF; CDR3 DNA: TGTGCCAGCAGTGATCTGGGGACGACCGGGGAGCTGTTTTTT
D gene: .; J gene: TRBJ2-1; clone size: .; V gene: TRBV4-3; CDR3 protein: CASSQDISPSSYNEQFF; CDR3 DNA: TGCGCCAGCAGCCAAGATATTTCACCGAGCTCCTACAATGAGCAGTTCTTC
D gene: TRBD2; J gene: TRBJ2-1; clone size: .; V gene: TRBV7-3; CDR3 protein: CASSLNPAGGRDEQFF; CDR3 DNA: TGTGCCAGCAGCTTAAATCCAGCGGGAGGGCGGGATGAGCAGTTCTTC
D gene: .; J gene: TRBJ2-7; clone size: .; V gene: TRBV6-5; CDR3 protein: CASYNGGGEQYF; CDR3 DNA: TGTGCCAGTTACAATGGAGGAGGCGAGCAGTACTTC
D gene: .; J gene: TRBJ2-1; clone size: .; V gene: TRBV7-3; CDR3 protein: CASSLFGDGYNEQFF; CDR3 DNA: TGTGCCAGCAGCTTATTCGGGGATGGGTACAATGAGCAGTTCTTC
D gene: TRBD2; J gene: TRBJ2-7; clone size: .; V gene: TRBV6-5; CDR3 protein: CASSSGLAAYEQYF; CDR3 DNA: TGTGCCAGCAGTTCCGGACTAGCGGCCTACGAGCAGTACTTC
D gene: .; J gene: TRBJ2-7; clone size: .; V gene: TRBV7-2; CDR3 protein: CASSSPFTYEQYF; CDR3 DNA: TGTGCCAGCAGCTCACCTTTTACCTACGAGCAGTACTTC
D gene: .; J gene: TRBJ1-2; clone size: .; V gene: TRBV4-1; CDR3 protein: CASSQHQGNYGYTF; CDR3 DNA: TGCGCCAGCAGCCAGCATCAGGGTAACTATGGCTACACCTTC
D gene: TRBD2; J gene: TRBJ2-7; clone size: .; V gene: TRBV28; CDR3 protein: CASNPGRVYEQYF; CDR3 DNA: TGTGCCAGCAACCCCGGGAGGGTGTACGAGCAGTACTTC
D gene: .; J gene: TRBJ1-1; clone size: .; V gene: TRBV9; CDR3 protein: CASSSGTENTEAFF; CDR3 DNA: TGTGCCAGCAGCTCCGGGACGGAGAACACTGAAGCTTTCTTT
D gene: .; J gene: TRBJ1-1; clone size: .; V gene: TRBV4-1; CDR3 protein: CASSQEEEVNTEAFF; CDR3 DNA: TGCGCCAGCAGCCAAGAGGAAGAGGTGAACACTGAAGCTTTCTTT
D gene: TRBD1; J gene: TRBJ2-1; clone size: .; V gene: TRBV28; CDR3 protein: CASSFGQGEQFF; CDR3 DNA: TGTGCCAGCAGTTTCGGACAGGGTGAGCAGTTCTTC
D gene: TRBD2; J gene: TRBJ2-1; clone size: .; V gene: TRBV28; CDR3 protein: CASSFFRGGNEQFF; CDR3 DNA: TGTGCCAGCAGTTTTTTTCGGGGGGGCAATGAGCAGTTCTTC
D gene: TRBD1; J gene: TRBJ2-3; clone size: .; V gene: TRBV14; CDR3 protein: CASSQVGTVHTDTQYF; CDR3 DNA: TGTGCCAGCAGCCAAGTAGGGACAGTCCACACAGATACGCAGTATTTT
D gene: .; J gene: TRBJ2-2; clone size: .; V gene: TRBV11-2; CDR3 protein: CASSLVSNTGELFF; CDR3 DNA: TGTGCCAGCAGCTTAGTTTCGAACACCGGGGAGCTGTTTTTT
D gene: TRBD1; J gene: TRBJ1-5; clone size: .; V gene: TRBV27; CDR3 protein: CASSPTGGRGQPQHF; CDR3 DNA: TGTGCCAGCAGCCCAACAGGGGGCAGGGGTCAGCCCCAGCATTTT
D gene: TRBD2; J gene: TRBJ2-5; clone size: .; V gene: TRBV4-1; CDR3 protein: CACSGTNQETQYF; CDR3 DNA: TGCGCCTGCAGCGGGACGAACCAAGAGACCCAGTACTTC
D gene: TRBD1; J gene: TRBJ1-4; clone size: .; V gene: TRBV7-9; CDR3 protein: CASSLVLIQGLFF; CDR3 DNA: TGTGCCAGCAGCTTAGTCCTGATACAGGGGTTGTTTTTT
D gene: .; J gene: TRBJ2-3; clone size: .; V gene: TRBV27; CDR3 protein: CASSLSSGLYTDTQYF; CDR3 DNA: TGTGCCAGCAGTTTATCTAGCGGTTTATACACAGATACGCAGTATTTT
D gene: .; J gene: TRBJ2-7; clone size: .; V gene: TRBV7-6; CDR3 protein: CASSPISGDVGEQYF; CDR3 DNA: TGTGCCAGCAGCCCCATTTCAGGGGATGTCGGCGAGCAGTACTTC
D gene: .; J gene: TRBJ2-1; clone size: .; V gene: TRBV7-6; CDR3 protein: CASSFRVHNEQFF; CDR3 DNA: TGTGCCAGCAGCTTTCGAGTCCACAATGAGCAGTTCTTC
D gene: .; J gene: TRBJ2-3; clone size: .; V gene: TRBV7-3; CDR3 protein: CASSPYASDTDTQYF; CDR3 DNA: TGTGCCAGCAGCCCCTATGCTAGCGACACAGATACGCAGTATTTT
D gene: .; J gene: TRBJ2-3; clone size: .; V gene: TRBV2; CDR3 protein: CASSEGASWSTDTQYF; CDR3 DNA: TGTGCCAGCAGTGAAGGGGCTAGCTGGAGCACAGATACGCAGTATTTT
D gene: TRBD2; J gene: TRBJ2-1; clone size: .; V gene: TRBV27; CDR3 protein: CASSSGLAGEWDEQFF; CDR3 DNA: TGTGCCAGCAGTTCGGGACTAGCGGGTGAGTGGGATGAGCAGTTCTTC
D gene: .; J gene: TRBJ1-1; clone size: .; V gene: TRBV19; CDR3 protein: CASSLAGGANTEAFF; CDR3 DNA: TGTGCCAGTAGCCTCGCGGGAGGGGCGAACACTGAAGCTTTCTTT
D gene: TRBD1; J gene: TRBJ2-3; clone size: .; V gene: TRBV27; CDR3 protein: CASSPGQGMDTQYF; CDR3 DNA: TGTGCCAGCAGCCCCGGACAGGGGATGGATACGCAGTATTTT
D gene: .; J gene: TRBJ1-1; clone size: .; V gene: TRBV9; CDR3 protein: CASSVGARAEAFF; CDR3 DNA: TGTGCCAGCAGCGTAGGAGCGAGGGCTGAAGCTTTCTTT
D gene: .; J gene: TRBJ2-1; clone size: .; V gene: TRBV7-9; CDR3 protein: CASSLILDSRDEQFF; CDR3 DNA: TGTGCCAGCAGCTTAATCCTCGACTCCCGCGATGAGCAGTTCTTC
D gene: TRBD1; J gene: TRBJ2-7; clone size: once; V gene: TRBV9; CDR3 protein: CASSPGQGYEQYF; CDR3 DNA: TGTGCCAGCAGCCCAGGACAGGGATACGAGCAGTACTTC
D gene: .; J gene: TRBJ1-4; clone size: few; V gene: TRBV7-8; CDR3 protein: CASSLEIPGPSNEKLFF; CDR3 DNA: TGTGCCAGCAGCTTAGAGATCCCGGGACCGAGTAATGAAAAACTGTTTTTT
D gene: .; J gene: TRBJ2-7; clone size: .; V gene: TRBV27; CDR3 protein: CASSLSAPGTNYEQYF; CDR3 DNA: TGTGCCAGCAGTTTATCAGCACCCGGGACAAACTACGAGCAGTACTTC
D gene: TRBD1; J gene: TRBJ2-5; clone size: .; V gene: TRBV15; CDR3 protein: CATSSFISGGQETQYF; CDR3 DNA: TGTGCCACCAGCAGCTTCATCTCAGGGGGCCAAGAGACCCAGTACTTC
D gene: .; J gene: TRBJ2-7; clone size: .; V gene: TRBV29-1; CDR3 protein: CSVESPTEDYEQYF; CDR3 DNA: TGCAGCGTTGAATCTCCAACAGAAGACTACGAGCAGTACTTC
D gene: .; J gene: TRBJ2-2; clone size: .; V gene: TRBV6-5; CDR3 protein: CASSPGDGSTGELFF; CDR3 DNA: TGTGCCAGCAGTCCCGGTGATGGTTCCACCGGGGAGCTGTTTTTT
D gene: .; J gene: TRBJ1-2; clone size: .; V gene: TRBV30; CDR3 protein: CAWSATYNGYTF; CDR3 DNA: TGTGCCTGGAGCGCGACCTATAATGGCTACACCTTC